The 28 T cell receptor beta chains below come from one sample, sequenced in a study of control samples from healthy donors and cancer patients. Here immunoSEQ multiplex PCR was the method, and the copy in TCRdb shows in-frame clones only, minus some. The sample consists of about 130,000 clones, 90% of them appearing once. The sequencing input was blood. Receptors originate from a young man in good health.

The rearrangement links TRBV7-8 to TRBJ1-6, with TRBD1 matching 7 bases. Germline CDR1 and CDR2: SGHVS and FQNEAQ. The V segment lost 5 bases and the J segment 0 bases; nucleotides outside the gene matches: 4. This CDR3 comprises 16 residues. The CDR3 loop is CASSRTGSSYNSPLHF. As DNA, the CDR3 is TGTGCCAGCAGCCGGACAGGAAGCTCCTATAATTCACCCCTCCACTTT.

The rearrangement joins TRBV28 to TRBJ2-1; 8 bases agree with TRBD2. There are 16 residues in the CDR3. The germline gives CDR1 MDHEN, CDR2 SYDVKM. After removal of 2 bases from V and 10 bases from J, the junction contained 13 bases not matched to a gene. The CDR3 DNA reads TGTGCCAGCAGTTTAAGTTTGCGGCGGGGGGACGGGGAGCAGTTCTTC. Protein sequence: CASSLSLRRGDGEQFF.

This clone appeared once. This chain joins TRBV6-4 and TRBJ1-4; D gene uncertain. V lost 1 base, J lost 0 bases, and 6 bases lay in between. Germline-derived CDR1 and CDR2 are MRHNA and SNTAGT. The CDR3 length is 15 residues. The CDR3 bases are TGTGCCAGCAGTGACTTAACCACAACTAATGAAAAACTGTTTTTT. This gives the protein CASSDLTTTNEKLFF.

The CDR3: CASSGDSNTEAFF. DNA for the CDR3: TGTGCCAGCAGCGGGGACAGCAACACTGAAGCTTTCTTT. This chain uses TRBV7-3 with TRBJ1-1; 7 nucleotides line up with TRBD1. The V segment lost 5 bases and the J segment 2 bases; nucleotides outside the gene matches: 2. The CDR3 sequence is 13 residues long. Germline V lookup: CDR1 SGHTA, CDR2 FQGTGA.

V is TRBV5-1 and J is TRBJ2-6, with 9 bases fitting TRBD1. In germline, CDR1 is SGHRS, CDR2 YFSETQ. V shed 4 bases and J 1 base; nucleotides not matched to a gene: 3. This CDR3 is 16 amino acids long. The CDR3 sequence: CASSTGGGSGANVLTF. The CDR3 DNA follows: TGCGCCAGCAGCACAGGGGGCGGTTCTGGGGCCAACGTCCTGACTTTC.

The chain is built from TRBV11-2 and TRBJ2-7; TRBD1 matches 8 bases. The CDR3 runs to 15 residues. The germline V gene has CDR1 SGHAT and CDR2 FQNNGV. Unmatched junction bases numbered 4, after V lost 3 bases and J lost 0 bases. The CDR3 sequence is CASSLGQANSYEQYV. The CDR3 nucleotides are TGTGCCAGCAGCTTGGGACAGGCCAACTCCTACGAGCAGTACGTC.

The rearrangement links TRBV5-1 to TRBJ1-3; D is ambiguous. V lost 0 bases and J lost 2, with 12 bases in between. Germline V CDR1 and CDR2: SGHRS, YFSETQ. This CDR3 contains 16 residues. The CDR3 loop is CASSLGQRNTGNTIYF. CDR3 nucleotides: TGCGCCAGCAGCTTGGGGCAGCGGAATACTGGAAACACCATATATTTT.

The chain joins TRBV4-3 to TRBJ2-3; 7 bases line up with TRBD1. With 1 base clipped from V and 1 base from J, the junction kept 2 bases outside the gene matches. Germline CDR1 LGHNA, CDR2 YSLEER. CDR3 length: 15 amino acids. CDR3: CASSQGQGRTDTQYF. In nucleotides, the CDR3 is TGCGCCAGCAGCCAAGGACAGGGCCGCACAGATACGCAGTATTTT.

CDR3: CASSLAVTGVDRELFF. CDR3 DNA sequence: TGCGCCAGCAGCTTAGCGGTGACAGGGGTAGACCGGGAGCTGTTTTTT. V usage is TRBV5-1 and J usage is TRBJ2-2; TRBD1 agrees at 8 bases. The CDR3 length is 16 residues. The germline V gene encodes CDR1 SGHRS and CDR2 YFSETQ. The trim removed 2 bases at V and 9 bases at J, leaving 12 bases unmatched. The complete variable domain, with remaining parts taken from reference TRBV5-1 and TRBJ2-2, reads KAGVTQTPRYLIKTRGQQVTLSCSPISGHRSVSWYQQTPGQGLQFLFEYFSETQRNKGNFPGRFSGRQFSNSRSEMNVSTLELGDSALYLCASSLAVTGVDRELFFGEGSRLTVL.

CDR3 DNA: TGTGCCAGCAGACACAGCGGGACAGGGAACTATGGCTACACCTTC. This sequence encodes CASRHSGTGNYGYTF. This rearrangement joins TRBV9 to TRBJ1-2; TRBD1 aligns across 9 bases. From germline, CDR1 is SGDLS and CDR2 YYNGEE. The CDR3 extends over 15 amino acids. With V trimmed by 5 bases and J by 2 bases, 7 bases remained unmatched.

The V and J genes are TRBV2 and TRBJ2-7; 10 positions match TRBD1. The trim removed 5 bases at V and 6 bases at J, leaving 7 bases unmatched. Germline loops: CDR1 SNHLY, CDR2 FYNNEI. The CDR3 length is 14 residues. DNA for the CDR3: TGTGCCAGCAGTCCCCGGACAGGGGGTTCCGAGCAGTACTTC. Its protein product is CASSPRTGGSEQYF. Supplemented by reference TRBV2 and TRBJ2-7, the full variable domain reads EPEVTQTPSHQVTQMGQEVILRCVPISNHLYFYWYRQILGQKVEFLVSFYNNEISEKSEIFDDQFSVERPDGSNFTLKIRSTKLEDSAMYFCASSPRTGGSEQYFGPGTRLTVT.

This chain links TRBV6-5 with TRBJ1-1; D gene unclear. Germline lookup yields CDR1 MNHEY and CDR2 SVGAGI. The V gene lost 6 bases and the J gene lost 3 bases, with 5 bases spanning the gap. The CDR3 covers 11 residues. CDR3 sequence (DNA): TGTGCCAGCAGAAGAGACACTGAAGCTTTCTTT. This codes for CASRRDTEAFF.

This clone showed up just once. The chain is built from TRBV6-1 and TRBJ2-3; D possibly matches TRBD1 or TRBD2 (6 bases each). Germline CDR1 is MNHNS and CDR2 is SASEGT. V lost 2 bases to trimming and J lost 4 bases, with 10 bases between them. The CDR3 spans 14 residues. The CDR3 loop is CASSERGPPDTQYF. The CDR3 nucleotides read TGTGCCAGCAGTGAACGGGGGCCGCCAGATACGCAGTATTTT.

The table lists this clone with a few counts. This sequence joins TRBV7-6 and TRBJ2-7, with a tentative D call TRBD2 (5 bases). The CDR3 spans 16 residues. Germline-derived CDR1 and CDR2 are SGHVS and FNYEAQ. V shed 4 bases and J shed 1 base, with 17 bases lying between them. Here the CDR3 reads CASSSPTSSGSYEQYF. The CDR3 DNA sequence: TGTGCCAGCAGCTCCCCCACATCGTCGGGGTCCTACGAGCAGTACTTC.

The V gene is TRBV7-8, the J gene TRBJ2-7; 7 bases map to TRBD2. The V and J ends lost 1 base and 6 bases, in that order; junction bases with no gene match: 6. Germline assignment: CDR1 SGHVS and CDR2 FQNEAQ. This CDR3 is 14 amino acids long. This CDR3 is CASSLVETSTEQYF. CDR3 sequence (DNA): TGTGCCAGCAGCTTAGTCGAGACTAGCACCGAGCAGTACTTC.

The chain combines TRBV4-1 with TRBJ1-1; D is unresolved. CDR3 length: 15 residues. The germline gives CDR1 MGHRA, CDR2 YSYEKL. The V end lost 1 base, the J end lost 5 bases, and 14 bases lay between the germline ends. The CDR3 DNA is TGCGCCAGCAGCCAAGGACCTTGGGGAGGTACTGAAGCTTTCTTT. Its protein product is CASSQGPWGGTEAFF.

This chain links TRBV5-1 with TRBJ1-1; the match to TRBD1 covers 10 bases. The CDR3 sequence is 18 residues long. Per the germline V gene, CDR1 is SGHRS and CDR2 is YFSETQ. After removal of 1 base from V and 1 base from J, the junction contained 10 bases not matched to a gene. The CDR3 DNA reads TGCGCCAGCAGCTTGAGCCTGGACAGGGGGGCCCGGAACACTGAAGCTTTCTTT. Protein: CASSLSLDRGARNTEAFF.

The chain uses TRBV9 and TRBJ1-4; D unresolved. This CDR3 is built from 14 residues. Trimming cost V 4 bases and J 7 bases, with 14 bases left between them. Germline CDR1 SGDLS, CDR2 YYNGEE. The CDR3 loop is CASSRSPGSEKLFF. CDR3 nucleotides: TGTGCCAGCAGCCGCTCCCCCGGGTCTGAAAAACTGTTTTTT.

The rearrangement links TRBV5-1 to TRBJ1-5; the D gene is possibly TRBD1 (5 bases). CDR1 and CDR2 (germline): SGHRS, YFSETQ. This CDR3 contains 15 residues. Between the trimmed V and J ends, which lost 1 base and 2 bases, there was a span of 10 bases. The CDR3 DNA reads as TGCGCCAGCAGCTTGTCCGGGGGTGGCAATCAGCCCCAGCATTTT. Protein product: CASSLSGGGNQPQHF.

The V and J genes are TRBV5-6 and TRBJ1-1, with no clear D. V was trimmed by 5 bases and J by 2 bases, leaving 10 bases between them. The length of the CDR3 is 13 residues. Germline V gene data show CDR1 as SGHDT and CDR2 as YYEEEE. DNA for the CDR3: TGTGCCAGCAGAGGGAGGGAAAACACTGAAGCTTTCTTT. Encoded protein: CASRGRENTEAFF.

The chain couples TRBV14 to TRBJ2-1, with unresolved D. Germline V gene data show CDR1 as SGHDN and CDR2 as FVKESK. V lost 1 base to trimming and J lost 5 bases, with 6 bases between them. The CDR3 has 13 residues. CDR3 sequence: CASSQATDNEQFF. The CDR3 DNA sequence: TGTGCCAGCAGCCAAGCAACCGACAATGAGCAGTTCTTC.

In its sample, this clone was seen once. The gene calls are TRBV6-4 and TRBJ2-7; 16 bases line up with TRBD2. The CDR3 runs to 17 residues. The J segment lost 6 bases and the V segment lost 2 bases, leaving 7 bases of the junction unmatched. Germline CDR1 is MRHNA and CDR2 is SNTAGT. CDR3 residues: CASSDVGTSGRASEQYV. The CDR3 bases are TGTGCCAGCAGTGACGTCGGGACTAGCGGGAGGGCCTCCGAGCAGTACGTC.

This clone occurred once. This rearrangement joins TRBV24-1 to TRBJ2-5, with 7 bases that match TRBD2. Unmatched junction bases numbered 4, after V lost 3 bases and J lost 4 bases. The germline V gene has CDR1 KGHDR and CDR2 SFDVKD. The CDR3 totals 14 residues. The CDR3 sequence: CATSDPLALETQYF. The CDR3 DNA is TGTGCCACCAGTGATCCACTAGCGTTAGAGACCCAGTACTTC.

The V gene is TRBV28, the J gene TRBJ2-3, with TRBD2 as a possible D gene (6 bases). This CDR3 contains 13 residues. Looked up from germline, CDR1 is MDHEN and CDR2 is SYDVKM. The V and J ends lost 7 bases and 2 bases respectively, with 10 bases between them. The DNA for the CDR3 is TGTGCCAGCACGGAGGGGATCACAGATACGCAGTATTTT. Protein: CASTEGITDTQYF. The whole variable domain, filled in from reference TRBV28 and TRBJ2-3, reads DVKVTQSSRYLVKRTGEKVFLECVQDMDHENMFWYRQDPGLGLRLIYFSYDVKMKEKGDIPEGYSVSREKKERFSLILESASTNQTSMYLCASTEGITDTQYFGPGTRLTVL.

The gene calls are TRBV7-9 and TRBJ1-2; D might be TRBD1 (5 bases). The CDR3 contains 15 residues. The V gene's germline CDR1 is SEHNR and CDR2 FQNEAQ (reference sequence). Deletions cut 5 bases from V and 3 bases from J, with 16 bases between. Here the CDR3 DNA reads TGTGCCAGCAGCCCGGCGGGGGGTGGCGACTATGGCTACACCTTC. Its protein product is CASSPAGGGDYGYTF.

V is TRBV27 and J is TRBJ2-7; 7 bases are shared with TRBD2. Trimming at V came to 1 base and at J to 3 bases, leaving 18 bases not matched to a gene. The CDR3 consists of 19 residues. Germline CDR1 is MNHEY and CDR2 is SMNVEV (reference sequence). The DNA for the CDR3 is TGTGCCAGCAGTTTATTGAAGGGTCCGACTAGCCCTATAATCTACGAGCAGTACGTC. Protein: CASSLLKGPTSPIIYEQYV.

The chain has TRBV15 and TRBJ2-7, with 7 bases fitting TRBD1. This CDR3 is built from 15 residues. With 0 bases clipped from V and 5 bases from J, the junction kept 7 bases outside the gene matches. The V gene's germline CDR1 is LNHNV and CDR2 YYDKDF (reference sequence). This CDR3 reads CATSREGGAQNEQYV. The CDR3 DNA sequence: TGTGCCACCAGCAGAGAAGGGGGCGCACAAAACGAGCAGTACGTC.

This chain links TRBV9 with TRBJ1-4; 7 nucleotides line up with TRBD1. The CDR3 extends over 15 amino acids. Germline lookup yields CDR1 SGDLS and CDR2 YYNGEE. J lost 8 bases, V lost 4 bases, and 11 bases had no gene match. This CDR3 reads CASSLLDRLEEKLFF. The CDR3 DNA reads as TGTGCCAGCAGCCTTCTGGACAGGTTAGAGGAAAAACTGTTTTTT.